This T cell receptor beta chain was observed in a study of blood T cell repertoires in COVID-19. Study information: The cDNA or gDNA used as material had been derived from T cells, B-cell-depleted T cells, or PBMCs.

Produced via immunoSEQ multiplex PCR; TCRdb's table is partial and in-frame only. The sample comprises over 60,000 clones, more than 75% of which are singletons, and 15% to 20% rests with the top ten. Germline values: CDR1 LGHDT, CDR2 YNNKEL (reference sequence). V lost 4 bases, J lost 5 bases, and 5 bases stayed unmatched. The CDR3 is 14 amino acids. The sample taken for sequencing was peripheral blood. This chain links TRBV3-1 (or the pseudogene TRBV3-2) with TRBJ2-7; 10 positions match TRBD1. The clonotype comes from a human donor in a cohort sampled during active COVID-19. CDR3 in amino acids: CASSPRDRGNEQYF. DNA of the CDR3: TGTGCCAGCAGCCCCCGGGACAGGGGCAACGAGCAGTACTTC.